One and the same sample provided the 24 T cell receptor beta chains below, sequenced in a study of CD8+CD57+ T cells in acquired aplastic anemia. Genomic DNA templated the TCR beta VDJ and CDR3 profiling. One entry per CDR3 protein results from TCRdb running MiXCR on the reads. The table lists roughly 51,000 distinct CDR3 sequences, 70% to 80% of them singletons, with 30% to 40% in the top ten. Sample: sorted CD4+, CD8+, or CD8+CD57+ T cells (not recorded which) from PBMCs. These receptors came from a human donor in good health, serving as a control.

The chain is built from TRBV25-1 and TRBJ1-6, with 9 bases identical to TRBD1. Germline V lookup: CDR1 MGHDK, CDR2 SYGVNS. There are 14 residues in the CDR3. V shed 4 bases and J 5 bases; nucleotides not matched to a gene: 0. CDR3 nucleotide sequence: TGTGCCAGCAGTGGGACAGGGGATAATTCACCCCTCCACTTT. It yields the protein CASSGTGDNSPLHF.

This clonotype has only one observation. The genes are TRBV25-1 and TRBJ2-3, with D hard to call. Looked up from germline, CDR1 is MGHDK and CDR2 is SYGVNS. The CDR3 is 12 amino acids. V lost 7 bases and J lost 6, with 11 bases in between. In nucleotides, the CDR3 is TGTGCCAGCAAGGAAGGAACGGATACGCAGTATTTT. This codes for CASKEGTDTQYF.

In its sample, this clonotype was seen many times. The chain links TRBV11-2 to TRBJ2-1; 9 positions agree with TRBD2. The CDR3 spans 18 residues. From germline, CDR1 is SGHAT and CDR2 FQNNGV. The ends lost 3 bases at V and 5 bases at J; junction bases unmatched: 14. CDR3: CASSFVAPGLAHNNEQFF. The CDR3, as DNA: TGTGCCAGCAGCTTCGTCGCCCCGGGACTAGCACACAACAATGAGCAGTTCTTC.

The chain carries TRBV5-5 and TRBJ2-7, with a weak D call TRBD1 (6 bases). Germline V gives CDR1 SGHKS, CDR2 YYEKEE (reference sequence). V lost 0 bases and J lost 1, with 8 bases in between. The CDR3 consists of 14 residues. CDR3 DNA: TGTGCCAGCAGCTTGGTCAGGGGATCCTACGAGCAGTACTTC. This codes for CASSLVRGSYEQYF.

The chain carries TRBV5-5 and TRBJ2-1; a weak D match, TRBD1 (6 bases). Per the germline V gene, CDR1 is SGHKS and CDR2 is YYEKEE (reference sequence). CDR3 length: 13 amino acids. Trimming shortened V by 4 bases and J by 10 bases, and 15 bases separated the two germline ends. CDR3 region: CASSIRGLGEQFF. CDR3 nucleotides: TGTGCCAGCAGCATCAGGGGTTTGGGCGAGCAGTTCTTC.

The rearrangement joins TRBV15 to TRBJ1-1; a weak D match, TRBD1 (5 bases). V was clipped by 1 base and J by 1 base, with 10 bases between them. The CDR3 spans 15 residues. The V gene's germline CDR1 is LNHNV and CDR2 YYDKDF (reference sequence). The CDR3, as DNA: TGTGCCACCAGCAGAGTCGGGGGTTCGAACACTGAAGCTTTCTTT. Translation: CATSRVGGSNTEAFF.

The chain carries TRBV9 and TRBJ2-7, with D tentatively TRBD2 (6 bases). Germline V lookup: CDR1 SGDLS, CDR2 YYNGEE. Trimming stripped 6 bases from V and 5 bases from J, with 12 bases between. This CDR3 contains 12 residues. The CDR3, as DNA: TGTGCCAGCACGGTAGCGGTGGACGAGCAGTACTTC. Protein sequence: CASTVAVDEQYF.

The V and J genes are TRBV11-1 and TRBJ2-1, with 13 bases that match TRBD2. The CDR3 has 19 amino acids. From germline, CDR1 is SGHAT and CDR2 FQDESV (reference sequence). Trimming removed 3 bases from V and 2 bases from J; junction bases left unmatched: 10. DNA for the CDR3: TGTGCCAGCAGCTTCCCGGGACTAGCGGGAACTCGAACCTACAATGAGCAGTTCTTC. Its protein product is CASSFPGLAGTRTYNEQFF.

The chain employs TRBV19 and TRBJ1-1; unclear D gene. There are 13 residues in the CDR3. Trimming stripped 1 base from V and 10 bases from J, with 13 bases between. The V gene's germline CDR1 is LNHDA and CDR2 SQIVND (reference sequence). CDR3 bases: TGTGCCAGTAGTATAGCTGGGGAGGGAAGAGCTTTCTTT. It yields the protein CASSIAGEGRAFF.

The chain carries TRBV9 and TRBJ1-3; D call uncertain. Trimming removed 3 bases at V and 7 bases at J, with 8 bases between. The germline gives CDR1 SGDLS, CDR2 YYNGEE. The CDR3 spans 12 residues. The CDR3 bases are TGTGCCAGCAGCGCGTACAAGAACACCATATATTTT. Amino acid sequence: CASSAYKNTIYF.

This clonotype is medium-sized by share. The chain joins TRBV25-1 to TRBJ1-4; no clear D gene. Between the trimmed V and J ends, which lost 2 bases and 8 bases, there was a span of 12 bases. The CDR3 contains 14 residues. Germline V gene sequence: CDR1 MGHDK, CDR2 SYGVNS. CDR3 nucleotide sequence: TGTGCCAGCAGTGAAGGATGGGGAGCGGAAAAACTGTTTTTT. This encodes CASSEGWGAEKLFF. Based on the CDR3 plus reference TRBV25-1 and TRBJ1-4, the full variable domain is EADIYQTPRYLVIGTGKKITLECSQTMGHDKMYWYQQDPGMELHLIHYSYGVNSTEKGDLSSESTVSRIRTEHFPLTLESARPSHTSQYLCASSEGWGAEKLFFGSGTQLSVL.

The CDR3 loop reads CASSVGLAGASQETQYF. In DNA, the CDR3 is TGTGCCAGCAGCGTAGGACTAGCGGGGGCATCACAAGAGACCCAGTACTTC. This chain connects TRBV9 to TRBJ2-5, with 12 nucleotides matching TRBD2. This CDR3 comprises 17 residues. Trimming cost V 0 bases and J 2 bases; bases outside gene matches: 5. CDR1 SGDLS and CDR2 YYNGEE come from the germline V gene.

V gene TRBV15 combines with J gene TRBJ2-1; 8 nucleotides align to TRBD2. Germline V gene sequence: CDR1 LNHNV, CDR2 YYDKDF (reference sequence). CDR3 length: 16 amino acids. Losses at the gene ends were 2 bases for V and 5 bases for J; bases not matched to a gene: 8. This CDR3 reads CATSRNAGGQNNEQFF. Here the CDR3 DNA reads TGTGCCACCAGCAGAAACGCGGGAGGACAGAACAATGAGCAGTTCTTC.

To note about this clonotype: A read error may produce the germline difference seen at one junction end. The CDR3 is CASSKDTQYF. CDR3 coding DNA: TGTGCCAGCAGCAAAGATACGCAGTATTTT. J is TRBJ2-3 and V is TRBV7-9; D is undetermined. Germline values: CDR1 SEHNR, CDR2 FQNEAQ (reference sequence). The CDR3 has 10 amino acids. Variable domain in full (rest from reference TRBV7-9 and TRBJ2-3): DTGVSQNPRHKITKRGQNVTFRCDPISEHNRLYWYRQTLGQGPEFLTYFQNEAQLEKSRLLSDRFSAERPKGSFSTLEIQRTEQGDSAMYLCASSKDTQYFGPGTRLTVL.

The V and J genes are TRBV9 and TRBJ2-7; 8 bases align to TRBD1. Losses at the gene ends were 2 bases for V and 2 bases for J; bases not matched to a gene: 3. This CDR3 has 14 residues. The germline CDR1 and CDR2 sequences are SGDLS and YYNGEE. The CDR3 DNA sequence: TGTGCCAGCAGCGTCGGGACAGGTACCTACGAGCAGTACTTC. It translates to CASSVGTGTYEQYF.

Of note for this clonotype: One end of the junction is discordant with germline, which a read error may explain. This chain joins TRBV5-6 and TRBJ2-5; 7 bases line up with TRBD1. Germline loops: CDR1 SGHDT, CDR2 YYEEEE. The CDR3 runs to 15 residues. CDR3 loop: CASSLVGGMTDTQYF. The CDR3 DNA reads as TGCGCCAGCAGCTTGGTAGGGGGCATGACAGATACGCAGTATTTC.

This clonotype came up once. The chain carries TRBV2 and TRBJ2-3, with D perhaps TRBD2 (6 bases). Germline CDR1 is SNHLY and CDR2 is FYNNEI. Trimming removed 6 bases from V and 6 bases from J, with 22 bases in between. There are 16 residues in the CDR3. DNA for the CDR3: TGTGCCAGCAGCGCAGGGCGGGGCCCATCTCGTGATACGCAGTATTTT. Protein: CASSAGRGPSRDTQYF. The whole variable domain, remainder taken from reference TRBV2 and TRBJ2-3, is EPEVTQTPSHQVTQMGQEVILRCVPISNHLYFYWYRQILGQKVEFLVSFYNNEISEKSEIFDDQFSVERPDGSNFTLKIRSTKLEDSAMYFCASSAGRGPSRDTQYFGPGTRLTVL.

This clonotype was observed a handful of times. V and J are TRBV25-1 and TRBJ1-5; possible D gene TRBD1, 5 bases. Germline V gene sequence: CDR1 MGHDK, CDR2 SYGVNS. The CDR3 contains 12 residues. Trimming shortened V by 9 bases and J by 3 bases, and 9 bases separated the two germline ends. Here the CDR3 DNA reads TGTGCCAGTGGGGCCCACAATCAGCCCCAGCATTTT. It translates to CASGAHNQPQHF.

The chain carries TRBV24-1 and TRBJ1-2; D not resolved. Germline assignment: CDR1 KGHDR and CDR2 SFDVKD. This CDR3 is 14 amino acids long. Trimming cost V 1 base and J 6 bases, with 11 bases left between them. The CDR3 region is CATSDFGDGNGYTF. CDR3 coding DNA: TGTGCCACCAGTGATTTCGGGGATGGGAATGGCTACACCTTC.

This clonotype was found once. The V gene is TRBV2, the J gene TRBJ1-4; D is perhaps TRBD1 (5 bases). This CDR3 has 15 amino acids. V was trimmed by 8 bases and J by 6 bases, leaving 19 bases between them. Germline V gives CDR1 SNHLY, CDR2 FYNNEI. CDR3 nucleotide sequence: TGTGCCAGCCTACGGACATTGGGTGTTGATGAAAAACTGTTTTTT. Protein: CASLRTLGVDEKLFF.

The V call is TRBV20-1, the J call TRBJ2-1, with 7 bases that match TRBD1. Germline loops: CDR1 DFQATT, CDR2 SNEGSKA (reference sequence). There are 17 residues in the CDR3. V dropped 4 bases and J dropped 9; count of bases not matched to a gene: 21. The CDR3 region has the DNA TGCAGTGCTACCTACCACAGGGGCGGCTGGTACGACGGTGAGCAGTTCTTC. Translated: CSATYHRGGWYDGEQFF.

The V gene is TRBV15, the J gene TRBJ1-5; no firm D call. The CDR3 length is 14 residues. Deletions cut 1 base from V and 5 bases from J, with 9 bases between. Per germline, CDR1 LNHNV and CDR2 YYDKDF (reference sequence). The CDR3 sequence is CATSRADTDQPQHF. Written as DNA, the CDR3 is TGTGCCACCAGCAGAGCTGACACCGATCAGCCCCAGCATTTT.

The rearrangement uses TRBV12-3 or TRBV12-4 and TRBJ1-1, with TRBD1 matching over 7 bases. This CDR3 is built from 12 residues. The V gene end was trimmed by 6 bases and the J gene end by 11 bases; junction bases not matched to a gene: 9. The CDR3 region is CASSPDRVEAFF. The CDR3 bases are TGTGCCAGCAGCCCAGACAGGGTCGAGGCTTTCTTT.

This chain joins TRBV2 and TRBJ1-5; D is undetermined. Germline V gene lookup returns CDR1 SNHLY and CDR2 FYNNEI. Between the trimmed V and J ends, which lost 3 bases and 7 bases, there was a span of 10 bases. The CDR3 is 13 residues long. Here the CDR3 reads CASSDVPGQPQHF. In DNA, the CDR3 is TGTGCCAGCAGTGACGTCCCGGGACAGCCCCAGCATTTT.